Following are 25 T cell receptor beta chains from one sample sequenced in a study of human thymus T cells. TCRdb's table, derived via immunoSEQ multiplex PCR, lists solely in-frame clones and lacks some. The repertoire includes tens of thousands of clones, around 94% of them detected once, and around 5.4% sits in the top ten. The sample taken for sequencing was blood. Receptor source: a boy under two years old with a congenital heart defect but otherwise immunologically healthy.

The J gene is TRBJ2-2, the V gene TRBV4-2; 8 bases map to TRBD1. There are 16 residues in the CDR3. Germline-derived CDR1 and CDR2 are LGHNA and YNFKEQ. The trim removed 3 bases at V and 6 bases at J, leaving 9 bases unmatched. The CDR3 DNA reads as TGTGCCAGCAGCCATCTGGACAGGGAGAATTCCGGGGAGCTGTTTTTT. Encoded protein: CASSHLDRENSGELFF.

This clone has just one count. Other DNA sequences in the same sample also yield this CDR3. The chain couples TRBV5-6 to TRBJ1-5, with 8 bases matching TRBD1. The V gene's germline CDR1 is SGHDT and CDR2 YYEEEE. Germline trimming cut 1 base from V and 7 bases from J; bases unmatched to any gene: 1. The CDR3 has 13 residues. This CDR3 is CASSLTGGQPQHF. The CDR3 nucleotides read TGTGCCAGCAGCTTGACAGGGGGGCAGCCCCAGCATTTT.

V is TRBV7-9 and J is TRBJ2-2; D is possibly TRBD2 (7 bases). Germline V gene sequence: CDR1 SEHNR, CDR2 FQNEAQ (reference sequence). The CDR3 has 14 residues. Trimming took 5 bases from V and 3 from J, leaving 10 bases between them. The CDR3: CASSTGRDTGELFF. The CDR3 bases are TGTGCCAGCAGCACAGGGAGGGACACCGGGGAGCTGTTTTTT.

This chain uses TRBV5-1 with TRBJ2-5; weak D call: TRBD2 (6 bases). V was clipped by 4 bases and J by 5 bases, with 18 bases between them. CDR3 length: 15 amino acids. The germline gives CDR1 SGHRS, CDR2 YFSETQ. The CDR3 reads CASSTRRGGGETQYF. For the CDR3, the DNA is TGCGCCAGCAGCACGCGTCGGGGCGGAGGGGAGACCCAGTACTTC.

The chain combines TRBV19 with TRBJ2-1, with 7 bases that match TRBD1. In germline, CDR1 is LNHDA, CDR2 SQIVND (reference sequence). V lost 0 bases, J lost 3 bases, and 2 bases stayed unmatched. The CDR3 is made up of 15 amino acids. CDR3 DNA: TGTGCCAGTAGTATAGATACAGGGGACTACAATGAGCAGTTCTTC. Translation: CASSIDTGDYNEQFF.

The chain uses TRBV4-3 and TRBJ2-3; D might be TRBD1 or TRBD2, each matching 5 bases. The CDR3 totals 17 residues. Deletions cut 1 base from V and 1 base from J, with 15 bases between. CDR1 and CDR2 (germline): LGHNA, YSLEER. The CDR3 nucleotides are TGCGCCAGCAGCCAAGCAAGCAGTGGGACCCGCACAGATACGCAGTATTTT. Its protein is CASSQASSGTRTDTQYF.

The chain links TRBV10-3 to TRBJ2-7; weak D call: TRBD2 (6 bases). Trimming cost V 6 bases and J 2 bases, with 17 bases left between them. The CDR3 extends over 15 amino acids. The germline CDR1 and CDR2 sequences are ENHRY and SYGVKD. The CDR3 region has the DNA TGTGCCATCAGACGGGGACTCGAACCCGCCTACGAGCAGTACTTC. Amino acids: CAIRRGLEPAYEQYF.

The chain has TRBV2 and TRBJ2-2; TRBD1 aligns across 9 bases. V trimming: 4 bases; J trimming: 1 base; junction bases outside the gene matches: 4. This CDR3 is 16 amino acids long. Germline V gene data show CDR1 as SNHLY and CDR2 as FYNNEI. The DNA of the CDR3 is TGTGCCAGCAGTGCAGTGACAGGGGGGAACACCGGGGAGCTGTTTTTT. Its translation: CASSAVTGGNTGELFF.

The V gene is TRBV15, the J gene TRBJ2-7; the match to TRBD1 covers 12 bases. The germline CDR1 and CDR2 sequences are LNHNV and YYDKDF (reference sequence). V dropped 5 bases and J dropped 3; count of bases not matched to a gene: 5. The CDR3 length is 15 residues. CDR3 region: CATSVGTGGHYEQYF. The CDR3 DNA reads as TGTGCCACCAGCGTAGGGACAGGGGGCCACTACGAGCAGTACTTC.

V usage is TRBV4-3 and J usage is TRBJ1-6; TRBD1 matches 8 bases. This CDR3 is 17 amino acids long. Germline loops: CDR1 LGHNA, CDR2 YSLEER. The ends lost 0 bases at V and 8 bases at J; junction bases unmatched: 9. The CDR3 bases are TGCGCCAGCAGCCAAGATCCGGCAGGGGGCAAGGATTCACCCCTCCACTTT. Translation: CASSQDPAGGKDSPLHF.

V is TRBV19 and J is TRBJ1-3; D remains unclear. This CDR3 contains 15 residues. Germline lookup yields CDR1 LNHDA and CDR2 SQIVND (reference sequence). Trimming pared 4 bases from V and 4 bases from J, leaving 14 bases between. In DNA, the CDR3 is TGTGCCAGTAGTAACAGCCGCTATACCGGAAACACCATATATTTT. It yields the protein CASSNSRYTGNTIYF.

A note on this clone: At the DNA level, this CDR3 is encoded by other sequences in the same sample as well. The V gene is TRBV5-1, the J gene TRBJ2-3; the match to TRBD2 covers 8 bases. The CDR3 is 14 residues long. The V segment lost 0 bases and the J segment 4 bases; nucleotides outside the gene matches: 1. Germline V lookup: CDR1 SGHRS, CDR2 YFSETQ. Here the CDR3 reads CASSLAGGPDTQYF. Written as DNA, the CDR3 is TGCGCCAGCAGCTTGGCGGGGGGGCCAGATACGCAGTATTTT.

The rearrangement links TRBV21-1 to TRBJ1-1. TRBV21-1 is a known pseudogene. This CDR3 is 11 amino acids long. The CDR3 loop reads CASSPFTEAFF. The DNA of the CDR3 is TGTGCCAGCAGCCCCTTCACTGAAGCTTTCTTT.

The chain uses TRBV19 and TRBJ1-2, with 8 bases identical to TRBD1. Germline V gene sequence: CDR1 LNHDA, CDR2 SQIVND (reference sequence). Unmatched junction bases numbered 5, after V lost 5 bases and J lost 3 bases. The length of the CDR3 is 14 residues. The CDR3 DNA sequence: TGTGCCAGTAGTGGCAGGGGGCCTGACTATGGCTACACCTTC. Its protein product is CASSGRGPDYGYTF.

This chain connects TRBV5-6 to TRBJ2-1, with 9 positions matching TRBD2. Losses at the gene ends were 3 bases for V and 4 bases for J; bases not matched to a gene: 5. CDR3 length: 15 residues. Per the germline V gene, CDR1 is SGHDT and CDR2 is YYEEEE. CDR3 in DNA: TGTGCCAGCAGCTCTAGGACTAGCGTTTACAATGAGCAGTTCTTC. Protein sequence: CASSSRTSVYNEQFF. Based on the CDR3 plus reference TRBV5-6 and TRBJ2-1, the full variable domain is DAGVTQSPTHLIKTRGQQVTLRCSPKSGHDTVSWYQQALGQGPQFIFQYYEEEERQRGNFPDRFSGHQFPNYSSELNVNALLLGDSALYLCASSSRTSVYNEQFFGPGTRLTVL.

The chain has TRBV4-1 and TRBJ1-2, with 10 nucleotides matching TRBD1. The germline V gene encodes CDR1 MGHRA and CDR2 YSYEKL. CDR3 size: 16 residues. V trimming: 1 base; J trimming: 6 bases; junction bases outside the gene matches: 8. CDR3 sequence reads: CASSQVLGQGIHGYTF. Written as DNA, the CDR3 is TGCGCCAGCAGCCAAGTTCTGGGACAGGGGATCCATGGCTACACCTTC.

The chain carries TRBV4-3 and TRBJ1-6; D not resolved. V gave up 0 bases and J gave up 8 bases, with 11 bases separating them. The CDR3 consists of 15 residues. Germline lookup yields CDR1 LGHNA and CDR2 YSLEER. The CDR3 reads CASSQDGGRDSPLHF. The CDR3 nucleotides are TGCGCCAGCAGCCAAGACGGTGGGAGGGATTCACCCCTCCACTTT.

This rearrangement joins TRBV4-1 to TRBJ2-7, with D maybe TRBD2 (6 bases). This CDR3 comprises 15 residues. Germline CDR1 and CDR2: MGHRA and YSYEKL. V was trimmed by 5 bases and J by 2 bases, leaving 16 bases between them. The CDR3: CASSIQYGGTYEQYF. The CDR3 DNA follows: TGCGCCAGCAGCATCCAATATGGGGGGACCTACGAGCAGTACTTC.

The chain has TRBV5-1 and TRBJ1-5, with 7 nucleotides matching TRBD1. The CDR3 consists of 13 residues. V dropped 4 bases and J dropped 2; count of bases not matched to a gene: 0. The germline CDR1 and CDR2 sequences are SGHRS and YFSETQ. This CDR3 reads CASSGQGNQPQHF. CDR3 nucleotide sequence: TGCGCCAGCAGCGGACAGGGCAATCAGCCCCAGCATTTT.

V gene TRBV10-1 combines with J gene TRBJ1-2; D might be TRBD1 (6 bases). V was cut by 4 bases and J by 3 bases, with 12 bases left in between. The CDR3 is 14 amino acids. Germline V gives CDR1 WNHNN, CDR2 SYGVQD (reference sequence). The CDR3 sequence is CASSAQGRHYGYTF. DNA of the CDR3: TGCGCCAGCAGTGCACAGGGTAGGCACTATGGCTACACCTTC.

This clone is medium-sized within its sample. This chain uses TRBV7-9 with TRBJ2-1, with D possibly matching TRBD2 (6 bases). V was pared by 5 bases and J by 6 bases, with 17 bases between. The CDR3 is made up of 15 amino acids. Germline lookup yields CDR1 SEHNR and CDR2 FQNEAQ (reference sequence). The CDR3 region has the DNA TGTGCCAGCAGCGAATGGACTAATGCAGGCAATGAGCAGTTCTTC. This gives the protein CASSEWTNAGNEQFF.

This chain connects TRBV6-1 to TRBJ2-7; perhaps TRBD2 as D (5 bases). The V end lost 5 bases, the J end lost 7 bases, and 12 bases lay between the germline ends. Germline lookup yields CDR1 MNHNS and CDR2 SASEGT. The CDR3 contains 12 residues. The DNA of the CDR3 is TGTGCCAGCAGTTTCCTGGACTCGGAGCAGTACTTC. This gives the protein CASSFLDSEQYF.

In DNA, the CDR3 is TGTGCCAGCAGCAGCCGACAGGGTGGTAATGAAAAACTGTTTTTT. It is translated as CASSSRQGGNEKLFF. V is TRBV11-2 and J is TRBJ1-4; the match to TRBD1 covers 7 bases. Germline V CDR1 and CDR2: SGHAT, FQNNGV. V gave up 5 bases and J gave up 4 bases; unmatched junction bases: 7. The CDR3 is made up of 15 amino acids. The full variable domain, in which reference TRBV11-2 and TRBJ1-4 provide the parts outside the CDR3, is EAGVAQSPRYKIIEKRQSVAFWCNPISGHATLYWYQQILGQGPKLLIQFQNNGVVDDSQLPKDRFSAERLKGVDSTLKIQPAKLEDSAVYLCASSSRQGGNEKLFFGSGTQLSVL.

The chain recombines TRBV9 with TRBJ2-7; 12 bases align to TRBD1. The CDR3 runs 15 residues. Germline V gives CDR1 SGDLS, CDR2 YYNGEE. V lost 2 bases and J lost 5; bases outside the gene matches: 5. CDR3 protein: CASSVGTGGRDEQYF. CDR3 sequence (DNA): TGTGCCAGCAGCGTTGGGACAGGGGGCAGGGACGAGCAGTACTTC.

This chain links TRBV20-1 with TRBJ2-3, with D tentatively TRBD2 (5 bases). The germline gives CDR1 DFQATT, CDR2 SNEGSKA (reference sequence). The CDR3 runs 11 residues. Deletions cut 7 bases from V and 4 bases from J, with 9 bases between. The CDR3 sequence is CSGERADTQYF. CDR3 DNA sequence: TGCAGTGGGGAGAGGGCAGATACGCAGTATTTT.